Here is one T cell receptor (beta chain) with its context. As yet, its antigen is unknown. Assay: immunoSEQ multiplex PCR; the TCRdb copy retains only in-frame clones and omits some. The sample lists about 2.3 million clones; around 92% were seen once. These data are taken from a study of shared clonotypes between healthy human individuals. Findings and limits, study-wide: Naive subsets generally had larger estimated richness than memory subsets.

This CDR3 comprises 15 residues. V was pared by 2 bases and J by 12 bases, with 19 bases between. The V gene's germline CDR1 is KGHSH and CDR2 LQKENI. The sequenced sample was naive CD4+ T cells from PBMCs. Subset described: CD45RA+ positively selected. J is TRBJ1-4 and V is TRBV18; D unresolved. The sequence derives from a man aged 18 to 29 in good health. Some clones in this sample may be carry-over from other donors' samples. DNA of the CDR3: TGTGCCAGCTCACCATGGGCTACCCAGGTTGGCGAACTGTTTTTT. Protein sequence: CASSPWATQVGELFF.